Listed below are T cell receptor beta chains from one sample, sequenced in a study of cytomegalovirus exposure and HLA in healthy donors. The assay was immunoSEQ multiplex PCR, and TCRdb's table has in-frame clones only and misses some. The table lists approximately 170,000 clones, about 85% of them singletons. Specimen: PBMCs. These receptors all stem from a boy between 2 and 10 years old in good health and CMV-seronegative. The CDR3 runs from the conserved cysteine through the conserved F or W. Each record gives: V gene, D gene, J gene, clone size, CDR3 DNA, CDR3 protein. The D gene is left open where the match is weak. Size is stated for part of the rows, as once, few or many counts, or as a class when the clone is expanded.

TRBV28	-	TRBJ2-7	-	TGTGCCAGCCGGAGACAGGTCGTTGAGTACTTC	CASRRQVVEYF
TRBV5-8	-	TRBJ1-5	-	TGTGCCAGCAGCTTGTACGGGAGCAATCAGCCCCAGCATTTT	CASSLYGSNQPQHF
TRBV13	-	TRBJ1-1	-	TGTGCCAGCAGCCCCCCAGAGACAGACTGGAACACTGAAGCTTTCTTT	CASSPPETDWNTEAFF
TRBV19	-	TRBJ1-4	-	TGTGCCAGTAGTGTGGACACGAATGAAAAACTGTTTTTT	CASSVDTNEKLFF
TRBV10-3	-	TRBJ1-2	-	TGTGCCATCAGTGAGAGCGGCTATGGCTACACCTTC	CAISESGYGYTF
TRBV28	-	TRBJ1-1	-	TGTGCCAGCAGTTCCCTAGTGAACACTGAAGCTTTCTTT	CASSSLVNTEAFF
TRBV5-6	-	TRBJ1-4	-	TGTGCCAGCAGCAGGGGGAATCCAACCAATAATGAAAAACTGTTTTTT	CASSRGNPTNNEKLFF
TRBV28	TRBD1	TRBJ2-5	-	TGTGCCAGCAGTTCGACAGGGTCCCAAGAGACCCAGTACTTC	CASSSTGSQETQYF
TRBV15	-	TRBJ2-5	few	TGTGCCACCAGCTCACAGGGCTCGGAGACCCAGTACTTC	CATSSQGSETQYF
TRBV7-6	-	TRBJ1-5	-	TGTGCCAGCAGCCCGTCTCCCCTGGGGCTTCCTCAGCCCCAGCATTTT	CASSPSPLGLPQPQHF
TRBV18	-	TRBJ1-2	-	TGTGCCAGCTCACCAGCCAGGGAAAACTATGGCTACACCTTC	CASSPARENYGYTF
TRBV27	-	TRBJ2-5	-	TGTGCCAGCAGTTTTTGGGCCGGCCAAGAGACCCAGTACTTC	CASSFWAGQETQYF
TRBV2	-	TRBJ1-1	-	TGTGCCAGCGGGGCAGGGAATGGGTCCCCTGAAGCTTTCTTT	CASGAGNGSPEAFF
TRBV28	-	TRBJ1-2	-	TGTGCCAGCAGTTTTTCTAGGACAGCTAACTATGGCTACACCTTC	CASSFSRTANYGYTF
TRBV21-1	-	TRBJ1-5	-	TGTGCCAGCAGCAAATATTGTATATCGAGCAATCAGCCCCAGCATTTT	CASSKYCISSNQPQHF
TRBV4-2	-	TRBJ2-6	-	TGTGCCAGCAGCATCGACAGGACCTCTGGGGCCAACGTCCTGACTTTC	CASSIDRTSGANVLTF
TRBV6-5	-	TRBJ2-3	-	TGTGCCAGCAGTTACCCAACAGATACGCAGTATTTT	CASSYPTDTQYF
TRBV14	-	TRBJ2-3	-	TGTGCCAGCAGCCTAGCAGATACGCAGTATTTT	CASSLADTQYF
TRBV4-1	TRBD1	TRBJ1-2	-	TGCGCCAGCAGCCAAGAGGACAGGACCGACCCTAACTATGGCTACACCTTC	CASSQEDRTDPNYGYTF
TRBV19	-	TRBJ1-1	-	TGTGCCAGTAGTCGGGGACAGAACACTGAAGCTTTCTTT	CASSRGQNTEAFF
TRBV7-8	TRBD1	TRBJ1-4	-	TGTGCCAGCACCTACGAGGCCCGGACAGGGAGTGAAAAACTGTTTTTT	CASTYEARTGSEKLFF
TRBV7-9	TRBD1	TRBJ1-4	-	TGTGCCAGCAGCTTAGCGGTAGGGGGCGAGACTAATGAAAAACTGTTTTTT	CASSLAVGGETNEKLFF
TRBV11-2	TRBD2	TRBJ2-3	once	TGTGCCAGCAGCAAAGGAAGCGGGGGGTTTGGAGATACGCAGTATTTT	CASSKGSGGFGDTQYF
TRBV5-4	-	TRBJ2-5	-	TGTGCCAGCAGCACCGGGAGAGGCCAAGAGACCCAGTACTTC	CASSTGRGQETQYF
TRBV29-1	TRBD1	TRBJ1-4	-	TGCAGCGCACGCAGGGACAGCAGTAATGAAAAACTGTTTTTT	CSARRDSSNEKLFF
TRBV20-1	-	TRBJ1-2	-	TGCAGTGCTAGTCAGGACTATGGCTACACCTTC	CSASQDYGYTF
TRBV9	-	TRBJ1-2	-	TGTGCCAGCAGCGTAGAGGACAGCTATGGCTACACCTTC	CASSVEDSYGYTF
TRBV9	TRBD2	TRBJ2-1	-	TGTGCCAGCAGCGCGGGACTAGCGAATGAGCAGTTCTTC	CASSAGLANEQFF
TRBV7-9	-	TRBJ1-5	few	TGTTCCAGCAGCATCTCTGGGGAGGCTCAGCCCCAGCATTTT	CSSSISGEAQPQHF
TRBV6-1	-	TRBJ1-5	-	TGTGCCAGCAGTGCTTTAGCAGGGAGGGATCTTAATCAGCCCCAGCATTTT	CASSALAGRDLNQPQHF
TRBV9	TRBD2	TRBJ2-3	few	TGTGCCAGCAGCGTAGCTGCGGGAGGGCCTCATACGCAGTATTTT	CASSVAAGGPHTQYF
TRBV28	-	TRBJ2-1	-	TGTGCCAGCAGTTTCGCACTCGACAAGACCTACAATGAGCAGTTCTTC	CASSFALDKTYNEQFF
TRBV6-4	TRBD2	TRBJ2-1	few	TGTGCCAGCAGTGATCGTTTGGCGGGAGCGATCTACAATGAGCAGTTCTTC	CASSDRLAGAIYNEQFF
TRBV28	TRBD1	TRBJ1-2	-	TGTGCCAGCAGTTTAAGCCTGGGCAGGGGGCGACGCGATGGCTACACCTTC	CASSLSLGRGRRDGYTF
TRBV10-3	TRBD1	TRBJ1-1	few	TGTGCCATCAGTGAGTCCCCGGGACAGGGGAAAGCTTTCTTT	CAISESPGQGKAFF
TRBV23-1	TRBD2	TRBJ2-7	-	TGCGCCAGCAGTCAAAGAGGCCTAGCGGGTTACGGGCACTACGAGCAGTACTTC	CASSQRGLAGYGHYEQYF
TRBV6-5	-	TRBJ1-1	few	TGTGCCAGCAGGCGAGAGCATGAAGCTTTCTTT	CASRREHEAFF
TRBV5-4	TRBD1	TRBJ2-3	once	TGTGCCAGCAGCTCTAAGACAGGGGGCGGCACAGATACGCAGTATTTT	CASSSKTGGGTDTQYF
TRBV10-2	TRBD2	TRBJ2-7	few	TGCGCCAGCAGTGTAAGACTAGCGGGAGCGTACGAGCAGTACTTC	CASSVRLAGAYEQYF
TRBV4-1	TRBD2	TRBJ2-1	-	TGCGCCAGCAGCCGGCTAGCGGGAGGAGGTGAGCAGTTCTTC	CASSRLAGGGEQFF
TRBV27	-	TRBJ2-1	-	TGTGCCAGCGCGGCTAGCGCTCATAGCTCCTACAATGAGCAGTTCTTC	CASAASAHSSYNEQFF
TRBV4-1	-	TRBJ1-4	-	TGCGCCAGCAGCCAAGACTGGGGCCCTAATGAAAAACTGTTTTTT	CASSQDWGPNEKLFF
TRBV2	-	TRBJ2-5	-	TGTGCCAGCTCAAGGGGAAGCCGGGAGACCCAGTACTTC	CASSRGSRETQYF